This TCR beta chain was sequenced during a study of OX40 agonist ivuxolimab in advanced cancers. Study as a whole: Patients were dosed intravenously with ivuxolimab at 0.01 to 10 mg/kg every 2 weeks. Patients treated during dose escalation were battling hepatocellular carcinoma, melanoma, renal cell or head and neck cancer. Broader study findings: The antigens recognized by the expanded peripheral T cells, that is their antigen specificity, were not determined. Among T cells, CD8+ cells averaged more expanded clones than CD4+ cells.

A remark on this clone: Its antigen is still unknown.

Per germline, CDR1 SGHNT and CDR2 YYREEE (reference sequence). Trimming at V came to 5 bases and at J to 4 bases, leaving 6 bases not matched to a gene. The CDR3 sequence is 14 residues long. Sequencing used immunoSEQ multiplex PCR; TCRdb keeps in-frame clones, though not all of them. This table holds about 76,000 clones, 85% found once. The chain links TRBV5-4 to TRBJ2-3, with 8 bases lining up with TRBD2. The starting material was CD4+ or CD8+ T cells sorted from blood, obtained in a trial of the OX40 agonist ivuxolimab. The source of this sequence is an adult with an advanced solid tumor such as melanoma, head and neck, liver or kidney cancer. The CDR3 coding sequence is TGTGCCAGCAGACCACGGGGGGGCGCAGATACGCAGTATTTT. Its translation is CASRPRGGADTQYF.